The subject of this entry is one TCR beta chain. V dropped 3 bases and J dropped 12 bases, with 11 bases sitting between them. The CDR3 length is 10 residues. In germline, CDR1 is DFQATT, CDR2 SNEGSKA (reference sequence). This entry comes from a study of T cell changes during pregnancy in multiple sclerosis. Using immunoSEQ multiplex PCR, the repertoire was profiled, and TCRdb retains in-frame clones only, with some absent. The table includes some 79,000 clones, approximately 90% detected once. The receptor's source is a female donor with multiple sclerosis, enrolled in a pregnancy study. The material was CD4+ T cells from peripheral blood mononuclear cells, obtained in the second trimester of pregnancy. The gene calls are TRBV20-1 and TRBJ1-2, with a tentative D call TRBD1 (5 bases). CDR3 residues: CSASTGYHTF. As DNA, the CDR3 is TGCAGTGCTAGTACAGGCTACCACACCTTC.